This T cell receptor (delta chain) appears in the sequencing data of a study of gamma delta lymphoproliferative disorders and STAT genes. Overall study context: The EuroClonality-NGS protocol was used to prepare delta libraries.

Genomic DNA from isolated PBMCs served as the sequencing template. This clone rates as large. The identical CDR3 is also encoded by other nucleotide sequences in the sample. TCRdb re-processed the multiplex PCR reads via CATT. The table shows approximately 690 delta-chain clones, with around 5.1% occurring only once. Unmatched junction bases numbered 10, after V lost 1 base and J lost 3 bases. This CDR3 is 18 amino acids long. CDR1 is GEAIGNYY, CDR2 EKD, per germline. The V call is TRDV2, the J call TRDJ1; TRDD3 matches at 13 bases. Material: blood. The clonotype was recovered from a human donor with gamma-delta T-cell large granular lymphocyte leukemia. CDR3 sequence reads: CACDTLSTGGYDADKLIF. In DNA, the CDR3 is TGTGCCTGTGACACACTCTCTACTGGGGGATACGACGCCGATAAACTCATCTTT.